This T cell receptor beta chain is from a study of blood T cell repertoires in COVID-19. Study context: COVID-19 samples collected from the United States, Italy and Spain covered acute and convalescent phases.

As processed by the authors: Estimates of nucleated cell counts were drawn from the amplification of reference gene primers. Data came from immunoSEQ multiplex PCR; TCRdb stores just in-frame clones and leaves some out. The D gene and trimming were derived from the DNA, and the V and J assignments and clone size from that table. This sample has roughly 230,000 clones, with about 86% found just once. CDR3 length equals 14 residues. Per germline, CDR1 LNHDA and CDR2 SQIVND (reference sequence). V was trimmed by 3 bases and J by 0 bases, leaving 7 bases between them. This TCR was sampled from a man over 45 with active or convalescent COVID-19. Sequencing used peripheral blood. The chain carries TRBV19 and TRBJ2-3, with D possibly being TRBD2 (5 bases). This CDR3 reads CASSISGSTDTQYF. The CDR3 nucleotides are TGTGCCAGTAGTATTTCGGGAAGCACAGATACGCAGTATTTT.